This is a list of T cell receptor beta chains from one sample in a study of long-term antiretroviral therapy in people with HIV. Measured with immunoSEQ multiplex PCR; TCRdb has only the in-frame clones, and not every one. The sample contains 30,000 to 40,000 clones, roughly 80% of which appear only once. Specimen: unsorted PBMCs, collected 1.9 years after starting antiretroviral therapy. The receptors originated from a man younger than 30 with HIV. Each CDR3 is given without its conserved first and last residue.

J gene: TRBJ2-5
V gene: TRBV7-3
CDR3 protein: ASSPSGGAEETQY

J gene: TRBJ2-1
V gene: TRBV4-1
CDR3 protein: ASSQVDLGMGHNEQF

J gene: TRBJ1-6
V gene: TRBV2
CDR3 protein: ASRRTGENSPLH

J gene: TRBJ1-6
V gene: TRBV27
CDR3 protein: ASSLSGGFNSPLH

J gene: TRBJ1-1
V gene: TRBV10-1
CDR3 protein: ASSVRAGTEAF

J gene: TRBJ2-3
V gene: TRBV7-9
CDR3 protein: ASALGPSTDTQY

J gene: TRBJ2-5
V gene: TRBV5-6
CDR3 protein: ASSSFSGGWETQY

J gene: TRBJ2-1
V gene: TRBV5-6
CDR3 protein: ASTPVGGAGNEQF

J gene: TRBJ1-6
V gene: TRBV7-9
CDR3 protein: ASRFGQGNNSPLH

J gene: TRBJ1-1
V gene: TRBV18
CDR3 protein: ASSPSEGGTEAF

J gene: TRBJ1-3
V gene: TRBV10-3
CDR3 protein: AISPGSGNTIY

J gene: TRBJ1-5
V gene: TRBV28
CDR3 protein: ASSPFSTGGLDQPQH

J gene: TRBJ2-5
V gene: TRBV5-1
CDR3 protein: ASSFEGRETQY

J gene: TRBJ1-2
V gene: TRBV2
CDR3 protein: ASHFSAGGYT

J gene: TRBJ2-1
V gene: TRBV5-5
CDR3 protein: ASSLGAGGSSYNEQF

J gene: TRBJ2-1
V gene: TRBV27
CDR3 protein: ASRLLRLSSYNEQF

J gene: TRBJ2-1
V gene: TRBV28
CDR3 protein: ASSLGVNEQF

J gene: TRBJ1-3
V gene: TRBV5-4
CDR3 protein: ASSPDRDSLKNTIY

J gene: TRBJ2-5
V gene: TRBV11-2
CDR3 protein: ASSSPWERGGETQY

J gene: TRBJ1-1
V gene: TRBV27
CDR3 protein: ASMDGEGMNTEAF

J gene: TRBJ2-1
V gene: TRBV5-5
CDR3 protein: ASSFMKGNEQF

J gene: TRBJ2-2
V gene: TRBV7-2
CDR3 protein: ASSLGQGDTGELF

J gene: TRBJ1-2
V gene: TRBV6-5
CDR3 protein: ASSYGNRGGYT

J gene: TRBJ2-3
V gene: TRBV7-2
CDR3 protein: ASSLAGTSGSDTQY

J gene: TRBJ2-3
V gene: TRBV9
CDR3 protein: ASSVVGRETDTQY

J gene: TRBJ1-5
V gene: TRBV27
CDR3 protein: ASSLSKYSNQPQH

J gene: TRBJ2-7
V gene: TRBV30
CDR3 protein: AWSALTDEQY

J gene: TRBJ2-2
V gene: TRBV6-1
CDR3 protein: ASTFVQGNTGELF

J gene: TRBJ1-2
V gene: TRBV29-1
CDR3 protein: SVEDTIRGTRADGYT

J gene: TRBJ2-1
V gene: TRBV4-1
CDR3 protein: ASNTLAGGLNEQF

J gene: TRBJ1-2
V gene: TRBV6-1
CDR3 protein: ASSERRGAPYGYT

J gene: TRBJ1-3
V gene: TRBV6-6
CDR3 protein: ASSITAGAGNTIY

J gene: TRBJ2-5
V gene: TRBV27
CDR3 protein: ASKPLGEGRTQY

J gene: TRBJ2-2
V gene: TRBV19
CDR3 protein: ASRPVSGELF

J gene: TRBJ1-1
V gene: TRBV2
CDR3 protein: ASSGWTIEAF

J gene: TRBJ2-1
V gene: TRBV11-1
CDR3 protein: ASSLAGYNEQF

J gene: TRBJ2-7
V gene: TRBV5-4
CDR3 protein: ASSRTADEQY

J gene: TRBJ2-5
V gene: TRBV2
CDR3 protein: ACLPAGGPETQY

J gene: TRBJ1-1
V gene: TRBV19
CDR3 protein: ASSIVGGGAEAF

J gene: TRBJ2-5
V gene: TRBV6-1
CDR3 protein: ASSEQGVGETQY

J gene: TRBJ2-3
V gene: TRBV6-5
CDR3 protein: ASSSLGADTQY

J gene: TRBJ2-7
V gene: TRBV15
CDR3 protein: ATSFDYTYEQY

J gene: TRBJ2-7
V gene: TRBV18
CDR3 protein: ASSPSGTETYEQY

J gene: TRBJ1-1
V gene: TRBV10-1
CDR3 protein: ASSTGTGGFEAF

J gene: TRBJ1-1
V gene: TRBV7-8
CDR3 protein: ASSFFGDSWMNTEAF

J gene: TRBJ1-6
V gene: TRBV19
CDR3 protein: ASRRDQSSYNSPLH

J gene: TRBJ2-2
V gene: TRBV6-5
CDR3 protein: ASRRTGYTGELF

J gene: TRBJ1-1
V gene: TRBV18
CDR3 protein: ASSSKDASAEAF

J gene: TRBJ1-6
V gene: TRBV2
CDR3 protein: ASSVPAGTSPLH

J gene: TRBJ2-7
V gene: TRBV6-6
CDR3 protein: ASSPDRAYEQY

J gene: TRBJ1-6
V gene: TRBV25-1
CDR3 protein: ASKTGLSYNSPLH

J gene: TRBJ2-3
V gene: TRBV10-1
CDR3 protein: ASSERRERTDTQY

J gene: TRBJ1-4
V gene: TRBV6-6
CDR3 protein: ASSSGSFNEKLF

J gene: TRBJ1-1
V gene: TRBV19
CDR3 protein: ASSRIGDTEAF

J gene: TRBJ1-1
V gene: TRBV4-1
CDR3 protein: ASSQIPTGVPEAF

J gene: TRBJ1-3
V gene: TRBV5-5
CDR3 protein: ASSWDPVPNTIY

J gene: TRBJ2-5
V gene: TRBV11-2
CDR3 protein: ASSFPGGLETQY

J gene: TRBJ2-5
V gene: TRBV5-5
CDR3 protein: ASSLSGREYQETQY

J gene: TRBJ2-7
V gene: TRBV5-1
CDR3 protein: ASSFDSYYEQY